The 10 T cell receptor beta chains listed next were all sequenced from one sample in a study of cytomegalovirus exposure and HLA in healthy donors. The PCR was carried out with 60 Vbeta primers and 13 Jbeta primers. This table comes from immunoSEQ multiplex PCR, and its TCRdb copy is limited to in-frame clones, with some not included. Here the sample spans about 82,000 clones, more than 65% being singletons. Sequencing used PBMCs. The origin of the receptors is a man aged 70-80 years in good health and CMV-seropositive.

The chain uses TRBV29-1 and TRBJ2-3, with D possibly being TRBD2 (7 bases). Germline values: CDR1 SQVTM, CDR2 ANQGSEA. The CDR3 is 11 amino acids. V lost 7 bases and J lost 6, with 11 bases in between. In DNA, the CDR3 is TGCAGCGGGGGAGGGGGGGATACGCAGTATTTT. This sequence encodes CSGGGGDTQYF.

The chain has TRBV5-1 and TRBJ1-2; 9 bases are shared with TRBD1. J was trimmed by 7 bases and V by 4 bases; bases with no gene match: 8. Per the germline V gene, CDR1 is SGHRS and CDR2 is YFSETQ. CDR3 size: 14 residues. The CDR3 here is CASSPPTGGSGYTF. In DNA, the CDR3 is TGCGCCAGCAGCCCCCCGACAGGGGGAAGTGGCTACACCTTC.

The J gene is TRBJ1-2, the V gene TRBV5-1; TRBD1 is a possible D gene (6 bases). The CDR3 contains 14 residues. Germline V lookup: CDR1 SGHRS, CDR2 YFSETQ. Trimming pared 6 bases from V and 2 bases from J, leaving 14 bases between. The CDR3 DNA reads as TGCGCCAGCAACGAACAGGGTATGAACTATGGCTACACCTTC. It encodes CASNEQGMNYGYTF. Using reference TRBV5-1 and TRBJ1-2 for the parts outside the CDR3, the full variable domain is KAGVTQTPRYLIKTRGQQVTLSCSPISGHRSVSWYQQTPGQGLQFLFEYFSETQRNKGNFPGRFSGRQFSNSRSEMNVSTLELGDSALYLCASNEQGMNYGYTFGSGTRLTVV.

The V and J genes are TRBV6-5 and TRBJ2-2, with no clear D. The V end lost 9 bases, the J end lost 6 bases, and 8 bases lay between the germline ends. The germline V gene has CDR1 MNHEY and CDR2 SVGAGI. This CDR3 spans 11 amino acids. Written as DNA, the CDR3 is TGTGCCAGTAATTTGTCCGGGGAGCTGTTTTTT. Translated: CASNLSGELFF.

The chain links TRBV19 to TRBJ2-7; 7 nucleotides line up with TRBD1. Germline V gene sequence: CDR1 LNHDA, CDR2 SQIVND (reference sequence). The J segment lost 3 bases and the V segment lost 5 bases, leaving 7 bases of the junction unmatched. This CDR3 has 14 residues. CDR3 protein: CASSPRQGHYEQYF. In nucleotides, the CDR3 is TGTGCCAGTAGTCCGAGACAGGGACACTACGAGCAGTACTTC.

This clone was seen a handful of times. CDR3 nucleotide sequence: TGTGCCAGCAGCCGCGGGGGCCCTTACAATGAGCAGTTCTTC. Translation: CASSRGGPYNEQFF. The V and J genes are TRBV5-4 and TRBJ2-1, with a weak D call TRBD2 (7 bases). The ends were cut back, 4 bases at V and 4 bases at J, with 12 bases in the middle. In germline, CDR1 is SGHNT, CDR2 YYREEE (reference sequence). The CDR3 spans 14 residues.

A few counts support this clone. The chain recombines TRBV28 with TRBJ2-7; D is perhaps TRBD2 (5 bases). The CDR3 contains 12 residues. The V end lost 3 bases, the J end lost 7 bases, and 10 bases lay between the germline ends. CDR1 MDHEN and CDR2 SYDVKM come from the germline V gene. CDR3 nucleotide sequence: TGTGCCAGCAGTTTGGCCACGGGGGAGCAGTACTTC. It translates to CASSLATGEQYF.

This chain uses TRBV10-3 with TRBJ2-1; 7 nucleotides line up with TRBD1. Germline V lookup: CDR1 ENHRY, CDR2 SYGVKD. Losses at the gene ends were 4 bases for V and 8 bases for J; bases not matched to a gene: 11. This CDR3 has 15 residues. The CDR3 DNA is TGTGCCATCAGTGGATCGGCTTACAGGGGCCATGAGCAGTTCTTC. This translates into CAISGSAYRGHEQFF.

The genes are TRBV2 and TRBJ2-1, with 8 nucleotides matching TRBD1. The CDR3 totals 15 residues. V lost 5 bases, J lost 2 bases, and 5 bases stayed unmatched. Germline CDR1 is SNHLY and CDR2 is FYNNEI. DNA of the CDR3: TGTGCCAGCAGTATCGACAGGGGTCCCTACAATGAGCAGTTCTTC. Amino acid sequence: CASSIDRGPYNEQFF.

The chain joins TRBV28 to TRBJ2-3; possibly TRBD2 for D (5 bases). Germline CDR1 reads MDHEN; CDR2 reads SYDVKM. With 7 bases removed from V and 0 bases from J, the gap between germline ends came to 14 bases. CDR3 length equals 15 residues. CDR3 sequence (DNA): TGTGCCAGCAAGCCTACGACTACTAGCACAGATACGCAGTATTTT. It specifies CASKPTTTSTDTQYF.